Presented here are 22 T cell receptor beta chains from one specimen sequenced in a study of blood T cells in healthy people across ages. Through a sample-barcoded 5' primer and a J-beta primer mix, a second PCR was run for 7 to 11 cycles. One entry per CDR3 protein results from TCRdb running MiXCR on the 5' RACE reads. The sample carries 1.5 million to 2 million distinct CDR3 sequences, roughly 50% recorded once. The sequencing input was blood. These TCRs come from a woman aged 35 to 49 in good health.

This clonotype was observed a few times. The J gene is TRBJ2-7, the V gene TRBV13; 7 bases match TRBD1. CDR1 is PRHDT, CDR2 FYEKMQ, per germline (reference sequence). V was clipped by 6 bases and J by 1 base; unmatched bases: 3. This CDR3 is built from 13 residues. DNA for the CDR3: TGTGCCAGCAGACAGGGGATATCCTACGAGCAGTACTTC. As protein: CASRQGISYEQYF.

This clonotype was counted between two and nine times. The CDR3 DNA reads TGTGCCAGCAGTCCAAACAGGGGAATTTCGCAGACCCAGTACTTC. This encodes CASSPNRGISQTQYF. The chain employs TRBV2 and TRBJ2-5; the match to TRBD1 covers 7 bases. Germline CDR1 SNHLY, CDR2 FYNNEI. V trimming: 5 bases; J trimming: 6 bases; junction bases outside the gene matches: 12. This CDR3 is built from 15 residues.

This clonotype was counted at least ten times. The rearrangement links TRBV29-1 to TRBJ2-7; D unclear. There are 11 residues in the CDR3. Germline V gives CDR1 SQVTM, CDR2 ANQGSEA. V was shortened by 4 bases and J by 1 base, with 5 bases between the two germline ends. The CDR3, as DNA: TGCAGCGTTGGAGCTTCCTACGAGCAGTACTTC. Its translation: CSVGASYEQYF.

This clonotype was detected a few times. V is TRBV5-6 and J is TRBJ2-7; 10 nucleotides line up with TRBD1. CDR1 is SGHDT and CDR2 is YYEEEE in the germline V gene. This CDR3 is built from 16 residues. V lost 4 bases and J lost 3; bases outside the gene matches: 10. CDR3 DNA: TGTGCCAGCAGCCCAGCGGGACAGGGGTTGAACTACGAGCAGTACTTC. This translates into CASSPAGQGLNYEQYF.

V and J are TRBV28 and TRBJ1-2; D might be TRBD1 (6 bases). There are 14 residues in the CDR3. V shed 11 bases and J shed 1 base, with 17 bases lying between them. Per germline, CDR1 MDHEN and CDR2 SYDVKM. The CDR3 bases are TGTGCCGGTCGACCGAGCAGGGGTAACTATGGCTACACCTTC. Amino acid sequence: CAGRPSRGNYGYTF.

This rearrangement joins TRBV7-2 to TRBJ1-2, with 7 bases that match TRBD1. The CDR3 has 12 amino acids. V lost 4 bases and J lost 13; bases outside the gene matches: 9. CDR1 and CDR2 from the germline V gene are SGHTA and FQGNSA. The CDR3 protein is CASSSRDSRCTF. The CDR3 DNA sequence: TGTGCCAGCAGCTCCCGGGACAGCCGGTGCACCTTC.

The V and J genes are TRBV24-1 and TRBJ2-1; tentatively, D is TRBD1 or TRBD2 (5 bases each). The V gene's germline CDR1 is KGHDR and CDR2 SFDVKD. V lost 2 bases and J 1 base, leaving 14 bases between the germline ends. The CDR3 totals 17 residues. CDR3 residues: CATSDSGTLKSYNEQFF. CDR3 DNA sequence: TGTGCCACCAGTGATTCCGGGACGTTAAAGTCCTACAATGAGCAGTTCTTC.

This clonotype was counted a single time. The gene calls are TRBV6-6 and TRBJ2-5; D is uncertain. The V gene's germline CDR1 is MNHNY and CDR2 SVGAGI (reference sequence). The V end was cut by 0 bases, the J end by 11 bases, with 22 bases between. This CDR3 has 16 residues. Here the CDR3 reads CASSYSKGPSINEQYF. The CDR3 DNA is TGTGCCAGCAGTTACTCGAAAGGGCCTTCAATCAATGAGCAGTACTTC.

This clonotype was picked up a small number of times. The chain uses TRBV20-1 and TRBJ2-1; TRBD1 is a possible D gene (6 bases). From germline, CDR1 is DFQATT and CDR2 SNEGSKA (reference sequence). The CDR3 is made up of 12 amino acids. V was clipped by 6 bases and J by 8 bases, with 14 bases between them. The CDR3 bases are TGCAGTGCCCCGGACAGTTTCGATGAGCAGTTCTTC. Amino acid sequence: CSAPDSFDEQFF.

The DNA of the CDR3 is TGTGCCAGCAGTTACTCGGGACTCGATCCCAATCAGCCCCAGCATTTT. Protein sequence: CASSYSGLDPNQPQHF. The chain carries TRBV6-2 or TRBV6-3 and TRBJ1-5; D perhaps matches TRBD1 (5 bases). V gave up 0 bases and J gave up 3 bases, with 12 bases separating them. Germline values: CDR1 MNHEY, CDR2 SVGEGT. The CDR3 sequence is 16 residues long.

The chain combines TRBV7-8 with TRBJ1-4; TRBD1 aligns across 9 bases. Germline CDR1 is SGHVS and CDR2 is FQNEAQ. This CDR3 is 16 amino acids long. V trimming: 5 bases; J trimming: 1 base; junction bases outside the gene matches: 5. Written as DNA, the CDR3 is TGTGCCAGCAGCCTTTACAGGGGGCTAACTAATGAAAAACTGTTTTTT. This codes for CASSLYRGLTNEKLFF.

The DNA for the CDR3 is TGTGCCAGCAGCGGCTGGGAGGCAGATACGCAGTATTTT. Its translation: CASSGWEADTQYF. The chain employs TRBV7-2 and TRBJ2-3; TRBD2 might be the D (6 bases). The CDR3 covers 13 residues. CDR1 is SGHTA and CDR2 is FQGNSA in the germline V gene. With 5 bases removed from V and 4 bases from J, the gap between germline ends came to 10 bases.

The chain recombines TRBV20-1 with TRBJ1-2; D possibly corresponds to TRBD1 (5 bases). The ends were cut back, 3 bases at V and 5 bases at J, with 13 bases in the middle. The germline V gene has CDR1 DFQATT and CDR2 SNEGSKA (reference sequence). The CDR3 sequence is 13 residues long. CDR3 loop: CSARTGTQYGYTF. DNA for the CDR3: TGCAGTGCTAGGACCGGGACTCAGTATGGCTACACCTTC.

Concerning this clonotype: A read error may account for a junction end that differs from germline. This chain uses TRBV5-5 with TRBJ1-6; 7 positions agree with TRBD1. The germline gives CDR1 SGHKS, CDR2 YYEKEE (reference sequence). The CDR3 consists of 13 residues. The CDR3: CASSVDRLPPPHF. CDR3 bases: TGTGCCAGCAGCGTGGACAGGTTACCACCCCCCCACTTT.

This clonotype appeared once. This rearrangement joins TRBV6-2 or TRBV6-3 to TRBJ1-2; D possibly corresponds to TRBD1 (6 bases). The CDR3 has 13 amino acids. Germline V gene sequence: CDR1 MNHEY, CDR2 SVGEGT. Trimming pared 5 bases from V and 7 bases from J, leaving 14 bases between. Here the CDR3 reads CASSATGQTGYTF. The CDR3 bases are TGTGCCAGCAGTGCCACAGGGCAGACTGGCTACACCTTC.

The genes are TRBV7-2 and TRBJ2-4; D is tentatively TRBD1 or TRBD2 (5 bases each). Trimming removed 1 base at V and 15 bases at J, with 13 bases between. The germline V gene has CDR1 SGHTA and CDR2 FQGNSA. This CDR3 comprises 12 residues. The CDR3 region is CASSLDWGSRYF. The CDR3 bases are TGTGCCAGCAGCTTAGACTGGGGGAGTCGGTACTTC.

V and J are TRBV13 and TRBJ2-3; 9 bases map to TRBD1. Trimming removed 5 bases from V and 7 bases from J; junction bases left unmatched: 10. This CDR3 has 15 residues. Per germline, CDR1 PRHDT and CDR2 FYEKMQ (reference sequence). CDR3 loop: CASSTTGGAGYTQYF. The CDR3 coding sequence is TGTGCCAGCAGCACAACAGGGGGCGCAGGTTATACGCAGTATTTT.

V usage is TRBV12-3 or TRBV12-4 and J usage is TRBJ1-1; D is uncertain. Deletions cut 3 bases from V and 0 bases from J, with 5 bases between. This CDR3 region has 13 residues. CDR3 coding DNA: TGTGCCAGCAGTTTTAATTTGAACACTGAAGCTTTCTTT. This gives the protein CASSFNLNTEAFF.

This clonotype was seen more than once but under ten times. The chain combines TRBV7-2 with TRBJ2-1; possibly TRBD2 for D (7 bases). The V end was cut by 5 bases, the J end by 14 bases, with 13 bases between. The germline V gene encodes CDR1 SGHTA and CDR2 FQGNSA. This CDR3 contains 11 residues. The CDR3 bases are TGTGCCAGCAGCCCCGGGGGGCTTGAGTTCTTC. It yields the protein CASSPGGLEFF.

The chain employs TRBV9 and TRBJ2-7; no clear D gene. With 0 bases removed from V and 1 base from J, the gap between germline ends came to 8 bases. From germline, CDR1 is SGDLS and CDR2 YYNGEE. The CDR3 extends over 14 amino acids. In DNA form, the CDR3 reads TGTGCCAGCAGCGTAGGCCCTGGGTCCTACGAGCAGTACTTC. Amino acids: CASSVGPGSYEQYF.

This clonotype occurred a few times. The chain carries TRBV2 and TRBJ2-5; D not resolved. Germline lookup yields CDR1 SNHLY and CDR2 FYNNEI. This CDR3 has 12 amino acids. Trimming shortened V by 6 bases and J by 5 bases, and 10 bases separated the two germline ends. CDR3 sequence: CASRENVETQYF. CDR3 nucleotide sequence: TGTGCCAGCAGGGAAAATGTGGAGACCCAGTACTTC.

This clonotype was seen many times. CDR3 DNA sequence: TGTGCCAGCAGTGAGAGGGACTCCTCAGATACGCAGTATTTT. Its protein is CASSERDSSDTQYF. This sequence joins TRBV6-4 and TRBJ2-3, with D possibly being TRBD2 (6 bases). Trimming left V 3 bases short and J 4 bases short, with 11 bases between. The CDR3 runs 14 residues. The germline V gene encodes CDR1 MRHNA and CDR2 SNTAGT.